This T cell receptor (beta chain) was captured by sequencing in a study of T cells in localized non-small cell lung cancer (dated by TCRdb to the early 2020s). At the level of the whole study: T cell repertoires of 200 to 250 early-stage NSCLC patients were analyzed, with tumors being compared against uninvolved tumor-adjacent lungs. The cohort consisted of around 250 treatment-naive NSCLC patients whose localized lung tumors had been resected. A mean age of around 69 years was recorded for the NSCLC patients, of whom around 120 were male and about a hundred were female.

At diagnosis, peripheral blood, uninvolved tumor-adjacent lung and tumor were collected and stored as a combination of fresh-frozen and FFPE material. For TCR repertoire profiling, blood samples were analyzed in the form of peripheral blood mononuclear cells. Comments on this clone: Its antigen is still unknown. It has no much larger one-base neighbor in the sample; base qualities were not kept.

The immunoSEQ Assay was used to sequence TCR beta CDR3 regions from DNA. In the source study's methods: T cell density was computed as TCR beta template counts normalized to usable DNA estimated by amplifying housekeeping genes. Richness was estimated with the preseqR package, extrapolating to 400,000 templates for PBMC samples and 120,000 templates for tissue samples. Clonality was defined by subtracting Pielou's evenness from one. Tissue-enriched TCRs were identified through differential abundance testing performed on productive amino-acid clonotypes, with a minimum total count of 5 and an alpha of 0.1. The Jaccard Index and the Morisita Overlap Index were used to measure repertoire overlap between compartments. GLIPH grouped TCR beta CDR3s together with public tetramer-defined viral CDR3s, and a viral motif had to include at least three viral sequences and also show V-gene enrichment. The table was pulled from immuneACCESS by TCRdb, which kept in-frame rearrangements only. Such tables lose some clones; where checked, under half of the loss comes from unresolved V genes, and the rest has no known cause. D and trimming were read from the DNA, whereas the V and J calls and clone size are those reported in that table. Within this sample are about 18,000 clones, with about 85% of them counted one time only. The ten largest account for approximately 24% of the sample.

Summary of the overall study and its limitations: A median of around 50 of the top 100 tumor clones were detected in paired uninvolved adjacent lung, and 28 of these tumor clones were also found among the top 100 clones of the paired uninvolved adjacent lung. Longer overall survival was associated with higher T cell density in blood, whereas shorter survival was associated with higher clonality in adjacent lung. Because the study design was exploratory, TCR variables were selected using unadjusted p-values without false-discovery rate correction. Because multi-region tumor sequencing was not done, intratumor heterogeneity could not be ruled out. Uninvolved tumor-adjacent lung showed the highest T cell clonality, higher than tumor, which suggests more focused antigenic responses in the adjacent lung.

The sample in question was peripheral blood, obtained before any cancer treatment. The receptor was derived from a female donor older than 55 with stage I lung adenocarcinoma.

CDR3 protein: CATSRPSGVGGYTF. The nucleotides read TGTGCCACCAGCAGACCCAGCGGGGTGGGGGGCTACACCTTC. The sequence joins TRBV15 to TRBJ1-2, with the D gene uncertain. CDR1 is given as LNHNV and CDR2 as YYDKDF, both from the germline V gene (reference sequence). The CDR3 sequence holds 14 residues, the cysteine and phenylalanine included. CDR3 DNA is the only sequence kept; it has 42 bases, read in frame from the first base. Trimming removed 2 bases from V and 8 bases from J, leaving 15 bases between the germline ends. The full variable domain, completed from the reference TRBV15 and TRBJ1-2 proteins outside the CDR3, reads DAMVIQNPRYQVTQFGKPVTLSCSQTLNHNVMYWYQQKSSQAPKLLFHYYDKDFNNEADTPDNFQSRRPNTSFCFLDIRSPGLGDTAMYLCATSRPSGVGGYTFGSGTRLTVV.